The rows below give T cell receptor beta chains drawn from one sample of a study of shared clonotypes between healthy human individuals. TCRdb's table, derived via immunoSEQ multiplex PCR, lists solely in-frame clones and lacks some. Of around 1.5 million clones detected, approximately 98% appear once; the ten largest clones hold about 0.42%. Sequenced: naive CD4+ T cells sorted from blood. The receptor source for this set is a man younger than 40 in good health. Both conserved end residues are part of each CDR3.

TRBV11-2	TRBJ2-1	CASNFRPSSYNEQFF
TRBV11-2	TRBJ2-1	CASRAANEQFF
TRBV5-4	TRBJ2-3	CASSRKTSGREGDTQYF
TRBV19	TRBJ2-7	CASSPQAGLGNEQYF
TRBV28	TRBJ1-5	CASKPGGGQGMNQPQHF
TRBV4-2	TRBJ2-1	CASSPRGRETYNEQFF
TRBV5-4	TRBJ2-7	CASSTGPIAYEQYF
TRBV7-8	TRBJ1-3	CASSLGDRGYSGNTIYF
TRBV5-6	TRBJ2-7	CASSNRRLAETYEQYF
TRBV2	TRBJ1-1	CASSGDRVNTEAFF
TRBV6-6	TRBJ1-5	CASSMTPAEGNQPQHF
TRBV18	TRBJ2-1	CASSPPGSRDNEQFF
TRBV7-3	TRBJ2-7	CASSLRFGGRRLSSEQYF
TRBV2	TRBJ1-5	CATRGSGGQPQHF
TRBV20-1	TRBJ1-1	CSARSDARAFF
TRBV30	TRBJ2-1	CAWSGLGTRSYNEQFF
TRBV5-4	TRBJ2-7	CASSSGTSGSEQYF
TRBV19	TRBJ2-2	CASTPNSGLAGAGTGELFF
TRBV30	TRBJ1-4	CASPQPGGKLFF
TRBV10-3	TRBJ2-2	CAISAGTFTGELFF
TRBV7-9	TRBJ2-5	CASSSHPGYQETQYF
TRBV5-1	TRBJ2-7	CASSLYRGYEQYF
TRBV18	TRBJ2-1	CASSPGLAGDAEQFF
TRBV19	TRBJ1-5	CASSSLEPNQPQHF
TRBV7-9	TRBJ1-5	CASSLEGTGTQPQHF
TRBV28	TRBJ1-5	CASSPAIRPQHF
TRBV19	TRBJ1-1	CASSPQGAGEAFF
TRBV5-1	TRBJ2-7	CASSLGLAGGPANYEQYF
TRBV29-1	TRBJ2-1	CSVARLAETYNEQFF
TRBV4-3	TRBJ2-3	CASSQVRDYTDTQYF
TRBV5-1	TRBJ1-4	CASSFGQGAEKLFF
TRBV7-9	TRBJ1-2	CASSSGQYYGYTF
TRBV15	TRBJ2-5	CATSSQKQIQETQYF